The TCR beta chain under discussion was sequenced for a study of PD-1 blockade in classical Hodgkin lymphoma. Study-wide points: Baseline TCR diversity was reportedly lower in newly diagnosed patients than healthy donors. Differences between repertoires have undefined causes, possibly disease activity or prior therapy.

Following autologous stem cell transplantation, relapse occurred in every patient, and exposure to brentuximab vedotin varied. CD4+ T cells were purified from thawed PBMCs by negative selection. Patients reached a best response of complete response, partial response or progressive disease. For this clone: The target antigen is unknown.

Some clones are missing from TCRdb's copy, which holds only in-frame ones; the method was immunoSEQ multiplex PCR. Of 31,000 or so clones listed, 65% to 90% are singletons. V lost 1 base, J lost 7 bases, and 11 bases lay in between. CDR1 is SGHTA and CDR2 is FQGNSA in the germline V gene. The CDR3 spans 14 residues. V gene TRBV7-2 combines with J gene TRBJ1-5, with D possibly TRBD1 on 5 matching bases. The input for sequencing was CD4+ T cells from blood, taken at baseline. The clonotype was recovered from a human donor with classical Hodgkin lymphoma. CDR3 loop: CASSLDGANQPQHF. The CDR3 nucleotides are TGTGCCAGCAGCTTAGACGGGGCAAACCAGCCCCAGCATTTT.